The 9 T cell receptor beta chains presented below share a single source sample, sequenced in a study of T cell repertoires in cytomegalovirus infection. These receptors are not linked to any known antigen. TCRdb itself ran the reads through MiXCR, one entry per CDR3 protein. The sample records 550,000 to 850,000 distinct CDR3 sequences, around a third being singletons. This material consisted of cultured PBMCs, taken from culture after CMV antigen stimulation. These TCRs come from a human donor in good health (CMV status not recorded). Some clones in this sample may be carry-over from other donors' samples.

The chain has TRBV30 and TRBJ1-1, with D hard to call. The CDR3 totals 11 residues. The ends were cut back, 1 base at V and 5 bases at J, with 5 bases in the middle. The germline V gene encodes CDR1 GTSNPN and CDR2 SVGIG (reference sequence). The CDR3 spells CAWSALTEAFF. CDR3 DNA: TGTGCCTGGAGTGCGCTAACTGAAGCTTTCTTT.

The chain employs TRBV4-2 and TRBJ1-5; maybe TRBD1 (6 bases). CDR3 length: 14 amino acids. V gave up 5 bases and J gave up 5 bases, with 13 bases separating them. Germline loops: CDR1 LGHNA, CDR2 YNFKEQ. The CDR3: CASSTPGGHQPQHF. The CDR3 DNA follows: TGTGCCAGCAGCACACCCGGGGGCCATCAGCCCCAGCATTTT.

The chain is built from TRBV25-1 and TRBJ2-2; perhaps TRBD2 as D (5 bases). Germline lookup yields CDR1 MGHDK and CDR2 SYGVNS. This CDR3 is 16 amino acids long. V dropped 5 bases and J dropped 4 bases, with 17 bases sitting between them. CDR3 loop: CASSRPSRRGTGELFF. As DNA, the CDR3 is TGTGCCAGCAGTCGGCCGAGCCGACGGGGCACCGGGGAGCTGTTTTTT.

There are many counts of this clonotype. The J gene is TRBJ1-5, the V gene TRBV7-2; the D gene is possibly TRBD1 (5 bases). Germline CDR1 is SGHTA and CDR2 is FQGNSA. Trimming left V 5 bases short and J 4 bases short, with 9 bases between. The CDR3 has 13 amino acids. The CDR3 loop is CASSMTANQPQHF. CDR3 bases: TGTGCCAGCAGCATGACAGCGAATCAGCCCCAGCATTTT.

The chain links TRBV12-3 or TRBV12-4 to TRBJ1-4; D might be TRBD1 (6 bases). The CDR3 loop spans 15 amino acids. The V end lost 6 bases, the J end lost 5 bases, and 16 bases lay between the germline ends. This CDR3 reads CASSPTDRSNEKLFF. CDR3 coding DNA: TGTGCCAGCAGCCCAACGGACAGATCAAATGAAAAACTGTTTTTT.

This clonotype was recorded only once. The J gene is TRBJ1-2, the V gene TRBV28; TRBD1 is a possible D gene (6 bases). The CDR3 has 15 amino acids. The ends were cut back, 6 bases at V and 4 bases at J, with 18 bases in the middle. Germline values: CDR1 MDHEN, CDR2 SYDVKM. The DNA for the CDR3 is TGTGCCAGCAGGTCCTGGGGGCAGGATGGCTATGGCTACACCTTC. Encoded protein: CASRSWGQDGYGYTF.

CDR3 bases: TGTGCCAGCGGATTTACCGGCACAGGGGAGGTAGGAGATACGCAGTATTTT. This translates into CASGFTGTGEVGDTQYF. This rearrangement joins TRBV27 to TRBJ2-3; a weak D match, TRBD1 (7 bases). The CDR3 sequence is 17 residues long. Trimming took 8 bases from V and 5 from J, leaving 26 bases between them. Germline CDR1 reads MNHEY; CDR2 reads SMNVEV (reference sequence).

This clonotype was counted between two and nine times. The rearrangement links TRBV6-6 to TRBJ2-1; TRBD2 matches 8 bases. CDR3 length: 15 residues. Unmatched junction bases numbered 9, after V lost 10 bases and J lost 1 base. Germline CDR1 reads MNHNY; CDR2 reads SVGAGI (reference sequence). CDR3 coding DNA: TGTGCCACCCGCGGGGGGCCGAAGTCCTACAATGAGCAGTTCTTC. It encodes CATRGGPKSYNEQFF.

This clonotype was observed a few times. As DNA, the CDR3 is TGTGCCAGCAGCTCCCCACCAAACACTGAAGCTTTCTTT. Protein sequence: CASSSPPNTEAFF. The V call is TRBV5-4, the J call TRBJ1-1; D gene uncertain. V dropped 3 bases and J dropped 2 bases, with 8 bases sitting between them. CDR1 and CDR2 (germline): SGHNT, YYREEE (reference sequence). This CDR3 comprises 13 residues.